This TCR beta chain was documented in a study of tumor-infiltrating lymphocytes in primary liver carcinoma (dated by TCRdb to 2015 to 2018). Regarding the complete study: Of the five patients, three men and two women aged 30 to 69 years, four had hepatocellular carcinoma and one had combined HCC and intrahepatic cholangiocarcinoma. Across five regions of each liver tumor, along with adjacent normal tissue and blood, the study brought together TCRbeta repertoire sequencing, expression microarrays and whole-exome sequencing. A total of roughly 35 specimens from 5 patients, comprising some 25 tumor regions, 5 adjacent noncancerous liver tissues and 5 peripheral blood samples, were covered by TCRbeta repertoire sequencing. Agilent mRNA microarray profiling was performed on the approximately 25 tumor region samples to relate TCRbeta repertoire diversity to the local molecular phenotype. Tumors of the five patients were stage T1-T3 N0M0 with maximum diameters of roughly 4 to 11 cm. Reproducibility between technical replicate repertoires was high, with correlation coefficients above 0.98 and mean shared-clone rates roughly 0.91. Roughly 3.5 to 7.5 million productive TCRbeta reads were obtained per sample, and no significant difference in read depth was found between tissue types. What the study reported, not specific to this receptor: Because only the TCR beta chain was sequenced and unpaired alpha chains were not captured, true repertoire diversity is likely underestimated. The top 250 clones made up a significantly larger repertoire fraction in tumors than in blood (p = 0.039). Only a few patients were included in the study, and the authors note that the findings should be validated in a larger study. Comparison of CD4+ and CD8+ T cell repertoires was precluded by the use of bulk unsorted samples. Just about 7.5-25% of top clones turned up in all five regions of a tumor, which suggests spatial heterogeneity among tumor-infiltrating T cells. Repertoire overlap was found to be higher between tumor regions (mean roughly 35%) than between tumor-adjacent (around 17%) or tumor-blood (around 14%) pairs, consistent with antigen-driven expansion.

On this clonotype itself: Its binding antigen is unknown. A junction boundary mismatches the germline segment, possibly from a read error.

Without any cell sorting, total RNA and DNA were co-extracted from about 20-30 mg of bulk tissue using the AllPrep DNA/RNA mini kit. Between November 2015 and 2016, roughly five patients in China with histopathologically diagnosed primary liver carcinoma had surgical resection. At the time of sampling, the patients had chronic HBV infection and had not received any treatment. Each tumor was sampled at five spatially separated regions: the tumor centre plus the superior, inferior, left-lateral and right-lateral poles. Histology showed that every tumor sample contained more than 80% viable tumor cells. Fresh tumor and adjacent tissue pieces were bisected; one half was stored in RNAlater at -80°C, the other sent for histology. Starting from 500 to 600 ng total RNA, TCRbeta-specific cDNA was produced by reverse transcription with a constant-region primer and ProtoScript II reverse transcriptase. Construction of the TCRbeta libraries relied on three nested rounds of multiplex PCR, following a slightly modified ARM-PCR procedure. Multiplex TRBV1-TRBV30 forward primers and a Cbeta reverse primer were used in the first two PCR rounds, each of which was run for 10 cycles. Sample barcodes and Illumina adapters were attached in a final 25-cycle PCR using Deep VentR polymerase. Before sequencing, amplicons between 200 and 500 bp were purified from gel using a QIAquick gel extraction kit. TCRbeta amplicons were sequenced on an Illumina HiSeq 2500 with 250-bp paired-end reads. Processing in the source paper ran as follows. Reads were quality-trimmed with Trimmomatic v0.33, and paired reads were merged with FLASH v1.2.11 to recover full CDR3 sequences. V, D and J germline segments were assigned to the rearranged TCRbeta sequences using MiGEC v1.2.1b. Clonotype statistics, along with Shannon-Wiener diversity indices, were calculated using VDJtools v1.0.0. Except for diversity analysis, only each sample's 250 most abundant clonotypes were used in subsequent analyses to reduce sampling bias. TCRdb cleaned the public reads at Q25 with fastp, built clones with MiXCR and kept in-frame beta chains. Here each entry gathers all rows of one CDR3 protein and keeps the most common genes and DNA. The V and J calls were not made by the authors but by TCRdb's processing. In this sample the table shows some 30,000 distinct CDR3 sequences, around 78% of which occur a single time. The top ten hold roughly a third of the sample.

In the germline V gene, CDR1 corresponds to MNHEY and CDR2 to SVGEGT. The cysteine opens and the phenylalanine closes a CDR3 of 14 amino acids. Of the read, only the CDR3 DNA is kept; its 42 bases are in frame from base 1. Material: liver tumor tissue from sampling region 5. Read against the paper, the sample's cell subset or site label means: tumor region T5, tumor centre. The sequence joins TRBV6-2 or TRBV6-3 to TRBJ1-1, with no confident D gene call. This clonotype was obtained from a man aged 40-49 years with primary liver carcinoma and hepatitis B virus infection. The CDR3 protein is CASSCSELNTEALF. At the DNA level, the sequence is TGTGCCAGCAGTTGCTCAGAGCTGAACACTGAAGCTCTCTTT.